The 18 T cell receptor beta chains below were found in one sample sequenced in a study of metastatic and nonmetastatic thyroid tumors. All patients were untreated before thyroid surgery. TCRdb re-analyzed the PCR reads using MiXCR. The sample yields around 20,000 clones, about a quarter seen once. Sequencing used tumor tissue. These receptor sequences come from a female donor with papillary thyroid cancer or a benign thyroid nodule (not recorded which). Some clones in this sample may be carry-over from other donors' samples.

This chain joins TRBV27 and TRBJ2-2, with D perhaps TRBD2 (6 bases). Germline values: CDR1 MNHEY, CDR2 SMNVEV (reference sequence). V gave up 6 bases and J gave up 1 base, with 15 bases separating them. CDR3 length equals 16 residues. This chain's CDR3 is CASSPWGVGNTGELFF. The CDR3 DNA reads TGTGCCAGCAGCCCTTGGGGGGTGGGGAACACCGGGGAGCTGTTTTTT.

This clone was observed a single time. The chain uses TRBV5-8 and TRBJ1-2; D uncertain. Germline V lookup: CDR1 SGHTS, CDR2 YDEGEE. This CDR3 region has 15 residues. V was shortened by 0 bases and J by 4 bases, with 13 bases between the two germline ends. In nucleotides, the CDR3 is TGTGCCAGCAGCTTGGGCCCCGAGTCCGTCTATGGCTACACCTTC. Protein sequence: CASSLGPESVYGYTF.

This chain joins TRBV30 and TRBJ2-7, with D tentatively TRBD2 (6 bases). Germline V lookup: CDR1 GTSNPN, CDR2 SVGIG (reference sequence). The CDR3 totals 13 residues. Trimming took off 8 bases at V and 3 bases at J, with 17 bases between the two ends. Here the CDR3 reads CARLFLRDYEQYF. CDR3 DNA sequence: TGTGCCCGCCTTTTTTTGCGGGACTACGAGCAGTACTTC.

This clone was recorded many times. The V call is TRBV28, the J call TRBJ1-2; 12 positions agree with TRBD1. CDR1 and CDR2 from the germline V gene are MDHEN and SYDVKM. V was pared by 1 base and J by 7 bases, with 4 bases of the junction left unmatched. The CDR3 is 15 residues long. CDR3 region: CASSLSGTGGPGYTF. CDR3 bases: TGTGCCAGCAGTTTATCCGGGACAGGGGGCCCTGGCTACACCTTC.

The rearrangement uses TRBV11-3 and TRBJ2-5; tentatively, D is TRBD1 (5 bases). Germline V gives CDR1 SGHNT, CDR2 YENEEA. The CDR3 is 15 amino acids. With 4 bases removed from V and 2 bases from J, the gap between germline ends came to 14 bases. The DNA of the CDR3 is TGTGCCAGCAGCTCCCCCGGACAAGCTCAAGAGACCCAGTACTTC. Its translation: CASSSPGQAQETQYF.

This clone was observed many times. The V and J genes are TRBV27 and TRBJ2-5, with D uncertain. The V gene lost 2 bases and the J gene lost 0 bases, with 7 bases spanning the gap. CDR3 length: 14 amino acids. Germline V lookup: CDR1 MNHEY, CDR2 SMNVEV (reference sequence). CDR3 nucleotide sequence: TGTGCCAGCAGTTTAGGTAGGGACCAAGAGACCCAGTACTTC. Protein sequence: CASSLGRDQETQYF.

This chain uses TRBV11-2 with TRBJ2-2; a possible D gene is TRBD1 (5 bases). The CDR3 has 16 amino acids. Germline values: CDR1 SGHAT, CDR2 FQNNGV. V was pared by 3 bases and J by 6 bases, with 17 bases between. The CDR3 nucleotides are TGTGCCAGCAGCTTGGGTGGGGCGAGTAAGGCCGGGGAGCTGTTTTTT. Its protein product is CASSLGGASKAGELFF.

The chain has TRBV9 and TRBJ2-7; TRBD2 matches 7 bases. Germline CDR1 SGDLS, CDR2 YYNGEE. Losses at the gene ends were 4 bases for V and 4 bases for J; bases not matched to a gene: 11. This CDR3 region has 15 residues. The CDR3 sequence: CASSPRAGMGYEQYF. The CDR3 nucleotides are TGTGCCAGCAGCCCCAGAGCGGGGATGGGGTACGAGCAGTACTTC.

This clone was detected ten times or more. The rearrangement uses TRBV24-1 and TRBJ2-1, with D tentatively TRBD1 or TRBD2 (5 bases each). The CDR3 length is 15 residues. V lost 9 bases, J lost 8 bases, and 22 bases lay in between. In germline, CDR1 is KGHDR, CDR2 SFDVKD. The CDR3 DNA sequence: TGTGCCACCGGCGACTATGCCTCCAGGGTGGATGAGCAGTTCTTC. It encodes CATGDYASRVDEQFF.

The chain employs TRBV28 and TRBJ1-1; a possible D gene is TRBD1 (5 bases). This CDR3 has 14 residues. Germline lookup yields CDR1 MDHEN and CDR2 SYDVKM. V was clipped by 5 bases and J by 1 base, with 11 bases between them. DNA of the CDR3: TGTGCCAGCAGTCCCCCCGGGACGAACACTGAAGCTTTCTTT. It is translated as CASSPPGTNTEAFF.

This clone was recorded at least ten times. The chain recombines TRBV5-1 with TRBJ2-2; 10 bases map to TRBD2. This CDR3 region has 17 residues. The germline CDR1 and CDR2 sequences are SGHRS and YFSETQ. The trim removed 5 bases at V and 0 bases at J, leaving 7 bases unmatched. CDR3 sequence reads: CASRWTSGSPNTGELFF. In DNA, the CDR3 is TGCGCCAGCAGATGGACTAGCGGTTCCCCGAACACCGGGGAGCTGTTTTTT.

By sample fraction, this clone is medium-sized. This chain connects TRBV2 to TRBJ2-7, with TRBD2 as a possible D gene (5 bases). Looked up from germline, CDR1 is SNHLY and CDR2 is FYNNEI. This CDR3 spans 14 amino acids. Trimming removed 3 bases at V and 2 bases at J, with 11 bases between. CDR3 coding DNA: TGTGCCAGCAGTGAGGGAGTGTTTGCCTACGAGCAGTACTTC. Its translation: CASSEGVFAYEQYF. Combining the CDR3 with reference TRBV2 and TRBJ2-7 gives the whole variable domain EPEVTQTPSHQVTQMGQEVILRCVPISNHLYFYWYRQILGQKVEFLVSFYNNEISEKSEIFDDQFSVERPDGSNFTLKIRSTKLEDSAMYFCASSEGVFAYEQYFGPGTRLTVT.

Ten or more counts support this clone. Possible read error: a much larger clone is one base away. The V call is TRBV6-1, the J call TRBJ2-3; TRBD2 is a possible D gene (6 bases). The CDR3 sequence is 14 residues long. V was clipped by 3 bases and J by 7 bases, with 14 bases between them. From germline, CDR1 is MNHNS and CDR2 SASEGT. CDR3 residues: CASSDVGGAYTQYF. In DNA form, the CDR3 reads TGTGCCAGCAGTGACGTGGGGGGTGCATATACGCAGTATTTT.

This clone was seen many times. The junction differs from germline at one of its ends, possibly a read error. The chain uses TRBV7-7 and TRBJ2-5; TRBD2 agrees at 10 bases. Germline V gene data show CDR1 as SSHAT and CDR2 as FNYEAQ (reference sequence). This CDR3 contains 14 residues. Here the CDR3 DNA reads TGTGCTAGCAGCTCAGCGGGGGGGCAAGAGACCCAGTACTTC. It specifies CASSSAGGQETQYF. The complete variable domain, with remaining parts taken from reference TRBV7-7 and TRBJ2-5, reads GAGVSQSPRYKVTKRGQDVTLRCDPISSHATLYWYQQALGQGPEFLTYFNYEAQPDKSGLPSDRFSAERPEGSISTLTIQRTEQRDSAMYRCASSSAGGQETQYFGPGTRLLVL.

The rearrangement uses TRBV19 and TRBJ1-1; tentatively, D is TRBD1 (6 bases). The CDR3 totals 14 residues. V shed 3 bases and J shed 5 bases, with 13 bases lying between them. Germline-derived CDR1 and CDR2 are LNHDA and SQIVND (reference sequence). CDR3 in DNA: TGTGCCAGTAGTATTAGTTACAGGGAGACTGAAGCTTTCTTT. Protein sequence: CASSISYRETEAFF.

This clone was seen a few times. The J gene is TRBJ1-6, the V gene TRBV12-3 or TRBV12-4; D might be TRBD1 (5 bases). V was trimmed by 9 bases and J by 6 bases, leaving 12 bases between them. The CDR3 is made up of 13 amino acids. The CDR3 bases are TGTGCCAGTTCCAGGGTCCCTAATTCACCCCTCCACTTT. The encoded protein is CASSRVPNSPLHF.

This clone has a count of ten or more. CDR3 protein: CASRRNSYNEQFF. As DNA, the CDR3 is TGTGCCAGTAGGCGGAACTCCTACAATGAGCAGTTCTTC. V is TRBV19 and J is TRBJ2-1, with D hard to call. Germline lookup yields CDR1 LNHDA and CDR2 SQIVND (reference sequence). Deletions cut 6 bases from V and 0 bases from J, with 6 bases between. The CDR3 contains 13 residues.

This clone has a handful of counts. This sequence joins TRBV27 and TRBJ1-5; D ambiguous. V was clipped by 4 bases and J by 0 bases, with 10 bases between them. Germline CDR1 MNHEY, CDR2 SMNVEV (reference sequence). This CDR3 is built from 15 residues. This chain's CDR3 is CASSSAFFSNQPQHF. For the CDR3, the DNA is TGTGCCAGCAGTTCCGCATTTTTTAGCAATCAGCCCCAGCATTTT.